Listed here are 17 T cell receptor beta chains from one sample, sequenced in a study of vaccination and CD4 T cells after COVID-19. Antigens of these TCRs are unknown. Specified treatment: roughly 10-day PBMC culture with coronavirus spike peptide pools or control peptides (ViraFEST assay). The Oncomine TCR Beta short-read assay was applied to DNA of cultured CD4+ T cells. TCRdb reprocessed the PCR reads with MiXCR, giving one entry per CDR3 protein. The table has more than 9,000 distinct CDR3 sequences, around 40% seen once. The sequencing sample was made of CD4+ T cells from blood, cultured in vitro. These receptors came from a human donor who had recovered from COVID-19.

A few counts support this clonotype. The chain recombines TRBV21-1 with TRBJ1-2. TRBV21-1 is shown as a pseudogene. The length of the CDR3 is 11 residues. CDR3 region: CASSNFYGYTF. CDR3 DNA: TGTGCCAGCAGCAACTTCTATGGCTACACCTTC.

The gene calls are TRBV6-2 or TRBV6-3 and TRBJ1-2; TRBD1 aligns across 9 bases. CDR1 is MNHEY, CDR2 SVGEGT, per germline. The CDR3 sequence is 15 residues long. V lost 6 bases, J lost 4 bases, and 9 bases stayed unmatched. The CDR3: CASRSLGQGSYGYTF. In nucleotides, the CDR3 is TGTGCCAGCAGGAGCTTGGGACAGGGTTCCTATGGCTACACCTTC.

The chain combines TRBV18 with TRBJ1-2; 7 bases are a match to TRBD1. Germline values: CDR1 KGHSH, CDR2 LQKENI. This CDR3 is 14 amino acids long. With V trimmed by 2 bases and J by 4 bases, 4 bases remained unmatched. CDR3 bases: TGTGCCAGCTCACCAACAGGGGTGAGCTATGGCTACACCTTC. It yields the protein CASSPTGVSYGYTF.

In DNA form, the CDR3 reads TGCAGTGCATCTCCCGGCGGCCAAGGCGGGGAGCTGTTTTTT. Its translation: CSASPGGQGGELFF. The chain combines TRBV20-1 with TRBJ2-2, with D unresolved. Trimming pared 6 bases from V and 7 bases from J, leaving 18 bases between. Germline V lookup: CDR1 DFQATT, CDR2 SNEGSKA (reference sequence). The CDR3 is 14 amino acids.

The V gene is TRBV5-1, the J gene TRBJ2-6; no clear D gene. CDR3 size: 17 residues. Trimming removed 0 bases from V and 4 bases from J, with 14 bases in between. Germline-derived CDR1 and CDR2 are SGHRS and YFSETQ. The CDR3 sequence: CASSLGRWEQGANVLTF. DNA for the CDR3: TGCGCCAGCAGCTTGGGCCGATGGGAACAAGGGGCCAACGTCCTGACTTTC.

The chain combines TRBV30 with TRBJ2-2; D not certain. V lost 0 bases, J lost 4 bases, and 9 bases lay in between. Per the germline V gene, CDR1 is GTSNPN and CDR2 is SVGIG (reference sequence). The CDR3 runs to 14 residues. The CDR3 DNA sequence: TGTGCCTGGAGTGTACTGAGAACCACCGGGGAGCTGTTTTTT. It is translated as CAWSVLRTTGELFF. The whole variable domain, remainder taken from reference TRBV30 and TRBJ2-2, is SQTIHQWPATLVQPVGSPLSLECTVEGTSNPNLYWYRQAAGRGLQLLFYSVGIGQISSEVPQNLSASRPQDRQFILSSKKLLLSDSGFYLCAWSVLRTTGELFFGEGSRLTVL.

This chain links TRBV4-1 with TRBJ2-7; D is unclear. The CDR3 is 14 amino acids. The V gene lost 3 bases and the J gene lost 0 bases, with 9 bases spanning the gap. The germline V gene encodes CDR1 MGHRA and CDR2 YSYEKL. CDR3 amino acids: CASSQAESSYEQYF. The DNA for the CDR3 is TGCGCCAGCAGCCAGGCGGAAAGCTCCTACGAGCAGTACTTC.

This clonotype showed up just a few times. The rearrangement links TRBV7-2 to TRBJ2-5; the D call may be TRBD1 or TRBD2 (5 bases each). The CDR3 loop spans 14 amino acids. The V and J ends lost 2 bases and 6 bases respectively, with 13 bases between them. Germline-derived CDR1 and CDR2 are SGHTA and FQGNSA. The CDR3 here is CASSLSGFGKTQYF. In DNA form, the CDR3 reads TGTGCCAGCAGCTTATCAGGGTTCGGGAAGACCCAGTACTTC. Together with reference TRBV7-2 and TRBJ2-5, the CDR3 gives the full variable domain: GAGVSQSPSNKVTEKGKDVELRCDPISGHTALYWYRQSLGQGLEFLIYFQGNSAPDKSGLPSDRFSAERTGGSVSTLTIQRTQQEDSAVYLCASSLSGFGKTQYFGPGTRLLVL.

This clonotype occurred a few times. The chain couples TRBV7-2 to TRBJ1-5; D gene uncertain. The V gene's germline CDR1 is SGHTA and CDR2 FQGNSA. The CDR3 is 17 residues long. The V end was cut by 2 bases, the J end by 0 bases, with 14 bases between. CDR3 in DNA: TGTGCCAGCAGCTTAACGGCGACATCGATTAGCAATCAGCCCCAGCATTTT. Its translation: CASSLTATSISNQPQHF.

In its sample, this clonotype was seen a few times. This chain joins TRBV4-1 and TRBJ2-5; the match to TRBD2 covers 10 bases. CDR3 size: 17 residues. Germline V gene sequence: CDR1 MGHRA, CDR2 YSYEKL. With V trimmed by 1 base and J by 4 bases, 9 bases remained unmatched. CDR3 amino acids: CASSQGASGGRGETQYF. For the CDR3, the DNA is TGCGCCAGCAGCCAAGGTGCTAGCGGGGGCCGAGGAGAGACCCAGTACTTC.

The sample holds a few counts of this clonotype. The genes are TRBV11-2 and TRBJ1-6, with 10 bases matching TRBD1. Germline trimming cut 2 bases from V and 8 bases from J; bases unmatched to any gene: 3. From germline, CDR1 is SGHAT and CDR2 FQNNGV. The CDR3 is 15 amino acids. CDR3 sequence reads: CASSLSGQGDSPLHF. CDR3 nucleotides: TGTGCCAGCAGCTTATCAGGACAGGGGGATTCACCCCTCCACTTT.

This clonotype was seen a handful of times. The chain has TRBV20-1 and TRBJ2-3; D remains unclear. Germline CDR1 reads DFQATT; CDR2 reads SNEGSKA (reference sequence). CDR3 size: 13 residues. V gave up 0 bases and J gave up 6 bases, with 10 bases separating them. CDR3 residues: CSARETPGDTQYF. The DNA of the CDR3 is TGCAGTGCTAGAGAAACACCGGGCGATACGCAGTATTTT.

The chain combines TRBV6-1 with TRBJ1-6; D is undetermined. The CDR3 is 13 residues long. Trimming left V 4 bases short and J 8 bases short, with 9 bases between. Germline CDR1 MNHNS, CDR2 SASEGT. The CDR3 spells CASSASVDSPLHF. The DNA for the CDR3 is TGTGCCAGCAGTGCCTCGGTAGATTCACCCCTCCACTTT.

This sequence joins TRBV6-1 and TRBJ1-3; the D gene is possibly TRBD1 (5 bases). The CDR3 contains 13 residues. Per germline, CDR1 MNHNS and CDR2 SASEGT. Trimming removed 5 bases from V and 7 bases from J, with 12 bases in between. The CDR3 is CASSNGGLNTIYF. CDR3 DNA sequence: TGTGCCAGCAGTAATGGGGGTTTGAACACCATATATTTT.

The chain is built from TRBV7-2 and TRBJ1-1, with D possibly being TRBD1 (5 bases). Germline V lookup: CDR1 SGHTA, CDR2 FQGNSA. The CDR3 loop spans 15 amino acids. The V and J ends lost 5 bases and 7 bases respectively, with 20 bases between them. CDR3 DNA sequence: TGTGCCAGCAGCCGACAAGGGGTTATTGGGAGTGAAGCTTTCTTT. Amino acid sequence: CASSRQGVIGSEAFF.

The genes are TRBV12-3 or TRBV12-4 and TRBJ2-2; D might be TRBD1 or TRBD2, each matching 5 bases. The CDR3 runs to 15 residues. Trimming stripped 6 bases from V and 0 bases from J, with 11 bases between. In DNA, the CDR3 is TGTGCCAGCAGCGGGTTGGGGGCGAACACCGGGGAGCTGTTTTTT. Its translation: CASSGLGANTGELFF.

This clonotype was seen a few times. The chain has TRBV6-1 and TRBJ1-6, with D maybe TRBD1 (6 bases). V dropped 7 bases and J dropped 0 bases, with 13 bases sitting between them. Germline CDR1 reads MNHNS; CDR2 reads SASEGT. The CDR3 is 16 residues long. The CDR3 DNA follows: TGTGCCAGCACCGGGGGCGCGAGCTCCTATAATTCACCCCTCCACTTT. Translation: CASTGGASSYNSPLHF.